This T cell receptor beta chain was obtained from a study of OX40 agonist ivuxolimab in advanced cancers. As regards this clone: Its antigen remains unknown.

Generated by immunoSEQ multiplex PCR, the TCRdb table keeps only in-frame clones and is missing some. The table has approximately 70,000 clones, approximately 80% seen once. Findings and limits, study-wide: CD8+ T cells showed, on average, more clonal expansion than CD4+ cells.

This CDR3 region has 16 residues. CDR1 LGHNT and CDR2 FRNRAP come from the germline V gene. The junction had 14 bases not matched to a gene; V was cut back by 7 bases and J by 4 bases. The chain carries TRBV12-5 and TRBJ2-3; 7 bases map to TRBD2. The sequences come from CD4+ or CD8+ T cells sorted from blood, collected in a trial of the OX40 agonist ivuxolimab. This clonotype was sampled from an adult with an advanced solid tumor such as melanoma, head and neck, liver or kidney cancer. The CDR3 region is CASAPGWRESPDTQYF. CDR3 in DNA: TGTGCTAGTGCCCCTGGTTGGCGGGAGAGCCCAGATACGCAGTATTTT.